This T cell receptor beta chain is from a study of blood T cell repertoires in COVID-19. In assigning cohorts, the study relied on participant-reported clinical history. This table comes from immunoSEQ multiplex PCR, and its TCRdb copy is limited to in-frame clones, with some not included. The sample has approximately 250,000 clones, approximately 84% seen once. The clonotype originates from a man aged 35-49 years who had recovered from COVID-19. Sequencing was carried out using PBMCs or T cells enriched from blood (not recorded which).

CDR3 loop: CASSIGGRDTEAFF. The CDR3 bases are TGTGCCAGTAGTATCGGGGGAAGGGATACTGAAGCTTTCTTT. The chain has TRBV19 and TRBJ1-1, with D tentatively TRBD1 (5 bases). Germline CDR1 and CDR2: LNHDA and SQIVND (reference sequence). Between the trimmed V and J ends, which lost 3 bases and 5 bases, there was a span of 13 bases. The CDR3 is made up of 14 amino acids.